Each of the 18 T cell receptor beta chains below was sequenced from the same sample in a study of regulatory T cells in long-lasting Graves disease. Time point defined: newly diagnosed GD, antithyroid drugs for less than 3 months. PBMC RNA was the source of the TCR library. HTBI primers from iRepertoire and Arm-PCR of CDR3 regions yielded the TCR beta libraries. TCRdb ran MiXCR on the multiplex PCR reads and lists one entry per CDR3 protein. The sample includes 400,000 to 450,000 distinct CDR3 sequences, 15% seen only once; the top ten take 16%. This sample was shared with a second study, whose subject was T cells in Graves' hyperthyroidism and ophthalmopathy.

The sample here was peripheral blood mononuclear cells (PBMCs), taken at new diagnosis, from a patient treated with antithyroid drugs. Receptors were obtained from a woman aged 25-40 years with Graves disease.

This clonotype was seen repeatedly, ten times or more. This rearrangement joins TRBV6-2 or TRBV6-3 to TRBJ1-4; D unclear. Germline V gene data show CDR1 as MNHEY and CDR2 as SVGEGT. This CDR3 comprises 21 residues. The ends were cut back, 5 bases at V and 5 bases at J, with 33 bases in the middle. CDR3 nucleotide sequence: TGTGCCAGCAGTGAACCTGGGAGGATATACTTTTCGGACCTTCGGAATGAAAAACTGTTTTTT. Amino acid sequence: CASSEPGRIYFSDLRNEKLFF.

V is TRBV6-5 and J is TRBJ1-5; the D is unclear. This CDR3 has 14 residues. The V and J ends lost 0 bases and 5 bases respectively, with 8 bases between them. In germline, CDR1 is MNHEY, CDR2 SVGAGI. The CDR3 DNA sequence: TGTGCCAGCAGTTACTCGAGTCCTCATCAGCCCCAGCATTTT. Translating it yields CASSYSSPHQPQHF.

In this sample, this clonotype turned up many times. The V call is TRBV12-3 or TRBV12-4, the J call TRBJ2-2, with TRBD2 matching 13 bases. Trimming took 4 bases from V and 7 from J; bases not matched to a gene: 3. The CDR3 contains 15 residues. The CDR3: CASSWTSGRVGELFF. In DNA form, the CDR3 reads TGTGCCAGCAGTTGGACTAGCGGGAGAGTCGGGGAGCTGTTTTTT.

The chain recombines TRBV28 with TRBJ2-3, with 7 positions matching TRBD2. The CDR3 length is 19 residues. V trimming: 4 bases; J trimming: 2 bases; junction bases outside the gene matches: 18. From germline, CDR1 is MDHEN and CDR2 SYDVKM. This CDR3 reads CASSSSLQRAGAPTDTQYF. The CDR3 DNA sequence: TGTGCCAGCAGTTCCTCCCTCCAACGGGCGGGAGCGCCCACAGATACGCAGTATTTT. The full variable domain, completed using reference TRBV28 and TRBJ2-3, is DVKVTQSSRYLVKRTGEKVFLECVQDMDHENMFWYRQDPGLGLRLIYFSYDVKMKEKGDIPEGYSVSREKKERFSLILESASTNQTSMYLCASSSSLQRAGAPTDTQYFGPGTRLTVL.

The CDR3 loop is CASSALAGAGDTQYF. The CDR3, as DNA: TGTGCCAGCAGTGCCTTAGCGGGAGCGGGAGATACGCAGTATTTT. The chain carries TRBV6-4 and TRBJ2-3; 9 nucleotides match TRBD2. The CDR3 runs to 15 residues. Trimming took 4 bases from V and 5 from J; bases not matched to a gene: 7. Per germline, CDR1 MRHNA and CDR2 SNTAGT.

The V call is TRBV29-1, the J call TRBJ2-2, with D possibly matching TRBD2 (5 bases). V dropped 6 bases and J dropped 2 bases, with 13 bases sitting between them. Germline CDR1 and CDR2: SQVTM and ANQGSEA. CDR3 length equals 14 residues. The CDR3 sequence: CSVGVGRNTGELFF. CDR3 DNA sequence: TGCAGCGTGGGAGTGGGCAGAAACACCGGGGAGCTGTTTTTT.

This clonotype has at least ten counts. The chain recombines TRBV18 with TRBJ2-4, with D perhaps TRBD1 or TRBD2 (7 bases each). The CDR3 covers 15 residues. The germline V gene has CDR1 KGHSH and CDR2 LQKENI. V was clipped by 1 base and J by 6 bases, with 13 bases between them. For the CDR3, the DNA is TGTGCCAGCTCACCACGCCAGGGGGAGGGAAACATTCAGTACTTC. Translating it yields CASSPRQGEGNIQYF.

Comments on this clonotype: Being one base from a much bigger clone, this may be a read error. The V gene is TRBV3-1, the J gene TRBJ1-1, with D possibly TRBD1 on 5 matching bases. The ends were cut back, 3 bases at V and 5 bases at J, with 16 bases in the middle. Germline CDR1 reads LGHDT; CDR2 reads YNNKEL (reference sequence). CDR3 size: 15 residues. CDR3 loop: CASSHLGQGRTEAFF. For the CDR3, the DNA is TGTGCCAGCAGCCATCTGGGGCAGGGAAGAACTGAAGCTTTCTTT. The whole variable domain, remainder taken from reference TRBV3-1 and TRBJ1-1, is DTAVSQTPKYLVTQMGNDKSIKCEQNLGHDTMYWYKQDSKKFLKIMFSYNNKELIINETVPNRFSPKSPDKAHLNLHINSLELGDSAVYFCASSHLGQGRTEAFFGQGTRLTVV.

This clonotype appeared a few times. This chain's CDR3 is CASSLGDRGPGYTF. In DNA form, the CDR3 reads TGCGCCAGCAGCTTGGGAGACAGGGGGCCCGGCTACACCTTC. This rearrangement joins TRBV5-1 to TRBJ1-2, with TRBD1 identical over 10 bases. Germline V gene lookup returns CDR1 SGHRS and CDR2 YFSETQ. The CDR3 covers 14 residues. J was trimmed by 8 bases and V by 0 bases; bases with no gene match: 4.

This clonotype was recorded at least ten times. The chain couples TRBV5-5 to TRBJ2-7, with D possibly called TRBD1 or TRBD2 (5 bases each). CDR1 is SGHKS and CDR2 is YYEKEE in the germline V gene (reference sequence). This CDR3 has 15 amino acids. Trimming pared 4 bases from V and 7 bases from J, leaving 21 bases between. CDR3 residues: CASSPQAIHSGEQYF. The CDR3 nucleotides read TGTGCCAGCAGCCCACAGGCTATCCATTCGGGGGAGCAGTACTTC. The whole variable domain, filled in from reference TRBV5-5 and TRBJ2-7, reads DAGVTQSPTHLIKTRGQQVTLRCSPISGHKSVSWYQQVLGQGPQFIFQYYEKEERGRGNFPDRFSARQFPNYSSELNVNALLLGDSALYLCASSPQAIHSGEQYFGPGTRLTVT.

As to this clonotype: A much more abundant neighbour one base away suggests this may be a read error. This chain joins TRBV18 and TRBJ2-5, with TRBD2 matching over 7 bases. Losses at the gene ends were 4 bases for V and 11 bases for J; bases not matched to a gene: 16. Germline V gene lookup returns CDR1 KGHSH and CDR2 LQKENI. The CDR3 length is 15 residues. The CDR3 DNA reads TGTGCCAGCTCACAATCTAGCGGAGGCTACAATGAGCAGTACTTC. This codes for CASSQSSGGYNEQYF.

This clonotype was picked up many times. V is TRBV30 and J is TRBJ2-2; possibly TRBD1 for D (6 bases). CDR1 GTSNPN and CDR2 SVGIG come from the germline V gene (reference sequence). V was clipped by 1 base and J by 3 bases, with 9 bases between them. The CDR3 contains 14 residues. The CDR3 region is CAWSAGHYTGELFF. The DNA for the CDR3 is TGTGCCTGGAGTGCGGGACATTACACCGGGGAGCTGTTTTTT.

This clonotype was detected many times. This chain joins TRBV15 and TRBJ2-3, with TRBD2 identical over 9 bases. The CDR3 loop spans 14 amino acids. Germline V CDR1 and CDR2: LNHNV, YYDKDF (reference sequence). With 9 bases clipped from V and 0 bases from J, the junction kept 4 bases outside the gene matches. The CDR3 is CATTGLASTDTQYF. As DNA, the CDR3 is TGTGCCACTACCGGACTAGCGAGCACAGATACGCAGTATTTT.

The chain is built from TRBV19 and TRBJ2-7, with 10 nucleotides matching TRBD2. Germline CDR1 reads LNHDA; CDR2 reads SQIVND (reference sequence). The CDR3 covers 14 residues. Trimming at V came to 6 bases and at J to 0 bases, leaving 2 bases not matched to a gene. CDR3 loop: CASRPSGSSYEQYF. The CDR3 coding sequence is TGTGCCAGTAGGCCTAGCGGGAGCTCCTACGAGCAGTACTTC. The full variable domain, rest sourced from reference TRBV19 and TRBJ2-7, is DGGITQSPKYLFRKEGQNVTLSCEQNLNHDAMYWYRQDPGQGLRLIYYSQIVNDFQKGDIAEGYSVSREKKESFPLTVTSAQKNPTAFYLCASRPSGSSYEQYFGPGTRLTVT.

The rearrangement uses TRBV28 and TRBJ2-5; TRBD2 matches 10 bases. The germline gives CDR1 MDHEN, CDR2 SYDVKM. J lost 2 bases, V lost 8 bases, and 14 bases had no gene match. The CDR3 is made up of 17 amino acids. CDR3 coding DNA: TGTGCCAGCGGATCATGGGGGGGACTAGCGAATCAAGAGACCCAGTACTTC. Translation gives CASGSWGGLANQETQYF.

J is TRBJ1-2 and V is TRBV29-1; no clear D. V lost 5 bases and J 3 bases, leaving 10 bases between the germline ends. Germline lookup yields CDR1 SQVTM and CDR2 ANQGSEA. The CDR3 runs to 12 residues. The CDR3, as DNA: TGCAGCGTTCCAATTTCGGACTATGGCTACACCTTC. Translation: CSVPISDYGYTF.

This clonotype has at least ten counts. The chain employs TRBV30 and TRBJ2-1, with D unresolved. Germline V gene data show CDR1 as GTSNPN and CDR2 as SVGIG (reference sequence). Deletions cut 8 bases from V and 5 bases from J, with 10 bases between. The CDR3 covers 11 residues. The CDR3, as DNA: TGTGCCGTAGCTAGGGACAATGAGCAGTTCTTC. As protein: CAVARDNEQFF.

This clonotype was seen only a few times. Just one base apart from a much larger clone, this may be a read error. The rearrangement joins TRBV4-1 to TRBJ2-1; 7 nucleotides match TRBD2. The CDR3 contains 13 residues. Trimming took 4 bases from V and 6 from J; bases not matched to a gene: 3. CDR1 is MGHRA, CDR2 YSYEKL, per germline. The CDR3: CASSRPSGNEQFF. CDR3 DNA sequence: TGCGCCAGCAGCCGTCCTAGCGGCAATGAGCAGTTCTTC.